Presented here are 11 T cell receptor beta chains from one specimen sequenced in a study of somatic mutations in cytotoxic T cells in rheumatoid arthritis. Here immunoSEQ multiplex PCR was the method, and the copy in TCRdb shows in-frame clones only, minus some. The data contain under 15,000 clones, about 77% of them singletons. The sample comprised CD8+ T cells sorted from blood. The receptor source for this set is an adult with rheumatoid arthritis.

The V gene is TRBV9, the J gene TRBJ2-3, with TRBD2 matching over 9 bases. With V trimmed by 3 bases and J by 3 bases, 5 bases remained unmatched. Germline loops: CDR1 SGDLS, CDR2 YYNGEE. The CDR3 spans 15 residues. The CDR3 here is CASSASGGITDTQYF. CDR3 DNA: TGTGCCAGCAGCGCAAGCGGGGGGATAACAGATACGCAGTATTTT.

This clone appeared a single time. This chain connects TRBV7-9 to TRBJ1-3, with TRBD1 identical over 7 bases. Per germline, CDR1 SEHNR and CDR2 FQNEAQ (reference sequence). The V segment lost 6 bases and the J segment 4 bases; nucleotides outside the gene matches: 3. CDR3 length: 13 residues. The CDR3: CASSTTGGNTIYF. The CDR3 coding sequence is TGTGCCAGCAGTACGACAGGGGGAAACACCATATATTTT.

This clone occurred once. The genes are TRBV28 and TRBJ1-4; 7 nucleotides agree with TRBD1. The CDR3 spans 14 residues. The ends lost 2 bases at V and 8 bases at J; junction bases unmatched: 5. Germline V gives CDR1 MDHEN, CDR2 SYDVKM. For the CDR3, the DNA is TGTGCCAGCAGTTTACCTGGGACAGACGAAAAACTGTTTTTT. Translation: CASSLPGTDEKLFF.

The rearrangement uses TRBV6-5 and TRBJ1-1; D remains ambiguous. Germline values: CDR1 MNHEY, CDR2 SVGAGI. V was cut by 0 bases and J by 0 bases, with 8 bases left in between. The CDR3 extends over 15 amino acids. The CDR3 region is CASSYSTSMNTEAFF. The CDR3 DNA is TGTGCCAGCAGTTACTCGACCAGTATGAACACTGAAGCTTTCTTT.

The gene calls are TRBV29-1 and TRBJ2-1, with D hard to call. V dropped 8 bases and J dropped 0 bases, with 14 bases sitting between them. CDR1 and CDR2 (germline): SQVTM, ANQGSEA. The CDR3 spans 14 residues. The CDR3 sequence is CSPIGLGSYNEQFF. The CDR3 DNA sequence: TGCAGCCCCATCGGGTTAGGCTCCTACAATGAGCAGTTCTTC.

The V and J genes are TRBV6-6 and TRBJ1-2; the match to TRBD1 covers 12 bases. J lost 8 bases, V lost 7 bases, and 8 bases had no gene match. The CDR3 contains 14 residues. Germline CDR1 is MNHNY and CDR2 is SVGAGI (reference sequence). CDR3 bases: TGTGCCAGCACCATGGGACAGGGGGCGAACGGCTACACCTTC. Residues: CASTMGQGANGYTF.

As for this clone: The same CDR3 arises from other DNA sequences in this sample as well. The genes are TRBV10-3 and TRBJ2-3; TRBD2 aligns across 9 bases. The CDR3 contains 19 residues. The germline gives CDR1 ENHRY, CDR2 SYGVKD. The ends lost 3 bases at V and 0 bases at J; junction bases unmatched: 13. The CDR3 coding sequence is TGTGCCATCAGTGAAGGAGCCCTCAGGCTAGCGGGAAGCACAGATACGCAGTATTTT. The encoded protein is CAISEGALRLAGSTDTQYF.

The V call is TRBV28, the J call TRBJ1-6; D may be TRBD1 (5 bases). There are 17 residues in the CDR3. CDR1 and CDR2 (germline): MDHEN, SYDVKM. The V gene lost 6 bases and the J gene lost 7 bases, with 22 bases spanning the gap. DNA of the CDR3: TGTGCCAGCAGACCCACCCCGGGGGGGGGAAGAAATTCACCCCTCCACTTT. This gives the protein CASRPTPGGGRNSPLHF.

This clone was seen once. The J gene is TRBJ2-1, the V gene TRBV5-6, with 7 bases fitting TRBD2. CDR3 size: 13 residues. The V gene end was trimmed by 1 base and the J gene end by 7 bases; junction bases not matched to a gene: 2. Germline V gene lookup returns CDR1 SGHDT and CDR2 YYEEEE. This CDR3 is CASSLMGGNEQFF. The CDR3 DNA follows: TGTGCCAGCAGCTTGATGGGGGGGAATGAGCAGTTCTTC.

This clone was picked up a small number of times. The rearrangement links TRBV19 to TRBJ1-1; maybe TRBD1 (5 bases). Germline CDR1 reads LNHDA; CDR2 reads SQIVND (reference sequence). This CDR3 has 11 residues. Trimming shortened V by 7 bases and J by 6 bases, and 9 bases separated the two germline ends. The CDR3 DNA reads TGTGCCAGTAAGAGGGGCGCTGAAGCTTTCTTT. Translated: CASKRGAEAFF.

V gene TRBV5-4 combines with J gene TRBJ2-7, with D maybe TRBD1 (5 bases). The CDR3 totals 16 residues. V lost 3 bases and J lost 6, with 22 bases in between. CDR1 is SGHNT and CDR2 is YYREEE in the germline V gene (reference sequence). The CDR3 is CASSWGGAATVREQYF. DNA for the CDR3: TGTGCCAGCAGCTGGGGTGGGGCGGCTACCGTACGCGAGCAGTACTTC. Looking up the rest from reference TRBV5-4 and TRBJ2-7 gives the full variable domain: ETGVTQSPTHLIKTRGQQVTLRCSSQSGHNTVSWYQQALGQGPQFIFQYYREEENGRGNFPPRFSGLQFPNYSSELNVNALELDDSALYLCASSWGGAATVREQYFGPGTRLTVT.